These 20 T cell receptor beta chains share one sample of origin, sequenced in a study of beta chain features in type 1 diabetes. The study reverse transcribed the entire isolated RNA, so it sequenced expressed TCRB transcripts. Sequencing used immunoSEQ multiplex PCR; TCRdb keeps in-frame clones, though not all of them. This table has roughly 500,000 clones, about 32% appearing once. Sequenced: naive CD4+ T cells from blood. Every receptor here comes from a man aged 18 to 30 in good health.

The chain's CDR3 is CASSGTVLSYEQYF. DNA of the CDR3: TGTGCCAGTAGCGGGACAGTTCTTTCCTACGAGCAGTACTTC. This sequence joins TRBV19 and TRBJ2-7, with 7 positions matching TRBD1. Germline trimming cut 6 bases from V and 1 base from J; bases unmatched to any gene: 6. The CDR3 has 14 residues. The germline gives CDR1 LNHDA, CDR2 SQIVND (reference sequence). The variable domain in full, with the rest retrieved from reference TRBV19 and TRBJ2-7, is DGGITQSPKYLFRKEGQNVTLSCEQNLNHDAMYWYRQDPGQGLRLIYYSQIVNDFQKGDIAEGYSVSREKKESFPLTVTSAQKNPTAFYLCASSGTVLSYEQYFGPGTRLTVT.

The chain carries TRBV7-8 and TRBJ2-7; D could derive from TRBD1 or TRBD2 (6 bases each). V lost 2 bases to trimming and J lost 2 bases, with 10 bases between them. The germline gives CDR1 SGHVS, CDR2 FQNEAQ. This CDR3 contains 14 residues. The CDR3 DNA is TGTGCCAGCAGCTTAAGGGGGGCTCCCTACGAGCAGTACTTC. Encoded protein: CASSLRGAPYEQYF.

This clone was observed a few times. The chain combines TRBV15 with TRBJ2-2; D perhaps matches TRBD1 (5 bases). V was pared by 3 bases and J by 6 bases, with 14 bases between. The CDR3 has 15 residues. The V gene's germline CDR1 is LNHNV and CDR2 YYDKDF (reference sequence). CDR3 nucleotides: TGTGCCACCAGCAGCGGCAGGGATTATGCCGGGGAGCTGTTTTTT. As protein: CATSSGRDYAGELFF.

J is TRBJ2-7 and V is TRBV2, with TRBD2 matching over 8 bases. Germline trimming cut 6 bases from V and 3 bases from J; bases unmatched to any gene: 10. Germline V gene sequence: CDR1 SNHLY, CDR2 FYNNEI. CDR3 length equals 15 residues. Here the CDR3 reads CASSRTSGSNYEQYF. CDR3 DNA: TGTGCCAGCAGCCGGACCAGCGGGAGTAACTACGAGCAGTACTTC.

This chain links TRBV7-2 with TRBJ2-5; tentative D call: TRBD2 (7 bases). V was cut by 5 bases and J by 7 bases, with 14 bases left in between. CDR1 and CDR2 (germline): SGHTA, FQGNSA. This CDR3 comprises 13 residues. As DNA, the CDR3 is TGTGCCAGCAGCCTCGTTGGGGGGGCGACCCAGTACTTC. It yields the protein CASSLVGGATQYF.

This chain uses TRBV6-5 with TRBJ1-2, with 8 bases that match TRBD1. Germline V gives CDR1 MNHEY, CDR2 SVGAGI. V lost 4 bases, J lost 5 bases, and 6 bases stayed unmatched. The CDR3 contains 14 residues. Here the CDR3 reads CASSSRQGWYGYTF. The CDR3 region has the DNA TGTGCCAGCAGTTCCCGACAGGGGTGGTATGGCTACACCTTC.

This rearrangement joins TRBV30 to TRBJ2-7; D possibly corresponds to TRBD2 (6 bases). Germline assignment: CDR1 GTSNPN and CDR2 SVGIG (reference sequence). The CDR3 is 14 amino acids. Between the trimmed V and J ends, which lost 0 bases and 4 bases, there was a span of 13 bases. The DNA of the CDR3 is TGTGCCTGGAGTGTGGAGGGAGCAGGGTACGAGCAGTACTTC. Translating gives CAWSVEGAGYEQYF.

This clone was detected once. Other DNA sequences within the sample encode an identical CDR3. The CDR3 protein is CSASQETQYF. The CDR3 nucleotides are TGCAGTGCCTCCCAAGAGACCCAGTACTTC. The chain employs TRBV20-1 and TRBJ2-5; D remains unclear. This CDR3 has 10 amino acids. V gave up 6 bases and J gave up 1 base, with 3 bases separating them. Germline assignment: CDR1 DFQATT and CDR2 SNEGSKA (reference sequence).

V gene TRBV7-2 combines with J gene TRBJ2-1, with 9 bases that match TRBD2. Germline V gives CDR1 SGHTA, CDR2 FQGNSA. The CDR3 is 13 amino acids. V was clipped by 3 bases and J by 8 bases; unmatched bases: 2. Here the CDR3 reads CASSLEREDEQFF. CDR3 coding DNA: TGTGCCAGCAGCTTGGAGCGGGAGGATGAGCAGTTCTTC.

With regard to this clone: The same CDR3 can be traced to other DNA sequences in this sample. This sequence joins TRBV19 and TRBJ1-5; no clear D gene. V was cut by 1 base and J by 6 bases, with 1 base left in between. Germline V lookup: CDR1 LNHDA, CDR2 SQIVND (reference sequence). This CDR3 has 11 residues. CDR3 in DNA: TGTGCCAGTAGTATAGGTCAGCCCCAGCATTTT. This sequence encodes CASSIGQPQHF.

CDR3 bases: TGTGCCACCAGCAGAGTTGGACAGGTTGAGTTCTTC. Translation gives CATSRVGQVEFF. The chain employs TRBV15 and TRBJ2-1; TRBD1 aligns across 7 bases. The CDR3 has 12 amino acids. V dropped 1 base and J dropped 14; count of bases not matched to a gene: 5. Germline CDR1 LNHNV, CDR2 YYDKDF (reference sequence).

J is TRBJ2-1 and V is TRBV27; TRBD2 agrees at 7 bases. Losses at the gene ends were 6 bases for V and 6 bases for J; bases not matched to a gene: 8. The CDR3 extends over 14 amino acids. Germline values: CDR1 MNHEY, CDR2 SMNVEV (reference sequence). In nucleotides, the CDR3 is TGTGCCAGCAGGGGAGCGGGAAGAGGCAATGAGCAGTTCTTC. It specifies CASRGAGRGNEQFF.

The rearrangement links TRBV7-9 to TRBJ2-3; D unresolved. The V gene lost 5 bases and the J gene lost 5 bases, with 8 bases spanning the gap. Germline CDR1 is SEHNR and CDR2 is FQNEAQ (reference sequence). The CDR3 runs to 12 residues. The CDR3 DNA reads as TGTGCCAGCAGCCCACCTATAGATACGCAGTATTTT. Encoded protein: CASSPPIDTQYF. Full variable domain (outside the CDR3, taken from reference TRBV7-9 and TRBJ2-3): DTGVSQNPRHKITKRGQNVTFRCDPISEHNRLYWYRQTLGQGPEFLTYFQNEAQLEKSRLLSDRFSAERPKGSFSTLEIQRTEQGDSAMYLCASSPPIDTQYFGPGTRLTVL.

V and J are TRBV30 and TRBJ2-1; 10 nucleotides line up with TRBD1. Germline V gene sequence: CDR1 GTSNPN, CDR2 SVGIG (reference sequence). V shed 5 bases, J shed 5 bases, and the junction held 6 bases outside the gene matches. CDR3 length: 14 residues. The CDR3 sequence: CAWAGTGVNNEQFF. CDR3 bases: TGTGCCTGGGCCGGGACAGGGGTCAACAATGAGCAGTTCTTC.

This rearrangement joins TRBV28 to TRBJ2-2; no clear D. Germline V gives CDR1 MDHEN, CDR2 SYDVKM. V was shortened by 5 bases and J by 5 bases, with 9 bases between the two germline ends. This CDR3 is 13 amino acids long. CDR3 loop: CASSLQPTGELFF. CDR3 bases: TGTGCCAGCAGTCTCCAGCCAACCGGGGAGCTGTTTTTT. Full variable domain (missing parts from reference TRBV28 and TRBJ2-2): DVKVTQSSRYLVKRTGEKVFLECVQDMDHENMFWYRQDPGLGLRLIYFSYDVKMKEKGDIPEGYSVSREKKERFSLILESASTNQTSMYLCASSLQPTGELFFGEGSRLTVL.

The genes are TRBV6-1 and TRBJ2-5; TRBD2 might be the D (5 bases). The CDR3 contains 16 residues. Germline CDR1 and CDR2: MNHNS and SASEGT. The V end was cut by 2 bases, the J end by 1 base, with 14 bases between. As DNA, the CDR3 is TGTGCCAGCAGTGAACAGGTGGGAGCCCGCCAAGAGACCCAGTACTTC. Its protein is CASSEQVGARQETQYF.

This clone occurred a few times. Other DNA sequences in this sample translate to the same CDR3. This chain connects TRBV7-3 to TRBJ1-1; D remains ambiguous. Germline V CDR1 and CDR2: SGHTA, FQGTGA. The CDR3 spans 13 residues. The V and J ends lost 1 base and 2 bases respectively, with 5 bases between them. CDR3 residues: CASSLNRNTEAFF. CDR3 nucleotides: TGTGCCAGCAGCTTAAACAGAAACACTGAAGCTTTCTTT.

This clone has just one count. The CDR3 region has the DNA TGTGCCATCAGTGATGGAGGGACTAGCGGGACTTACAATGAGCAGTTCTTC. Its translation: CAISDGGTSGTYNEQFF. The V gene is TRBV10-3, the J gene TRBJ2-1, with 13 bases that match TRBD2. Germline V gives CDR1 ENHRY, CDR2 SYGVKD. V shed 3 bases, J shed 4 bases, and the junction held 6 bases outside the gene matches. The CDR3 extends over 17 amino acids.

This clone was detected only a few times. The chain recombines TRBV30 with TRBJ1-5; D gene unclear. The CDR3 extends over 13 amino acids. Trimming took 5 bases from V and 4 from J, leaving 12 bases between them. Germline-derived CDR1 and CDR2 are GTSNPN and SVGIG (reference sequence). The CDR3 is CAWGEGGNQPQHF. The CDR3 DNA sequence: TGTGCCTGGGGGGAAGGTGGAAATCAGCCCCAGCATTTT. Full variable domain (remainder filled in from reference TRBV30 and TRBJ1-5): SQTIHQWPATLVQPVGSPLSLECTVEGTSNPNLYWYRQAAGRGLQLLFYSVGIGQISSEVPQNLSASRPQDRQFILSSKKLLLSDSGFYLCAWGEGGNQPQHFGDGTRLSIL.

The V and J genes are TRBV18 and TRBJ2-1; TRBD2 matches 13 bases. The germline V gene has CDR1 KGHSH and CDR2 LQKENI. The junction had 5 bases not matched to a gene; V was cut back by 3 bases and J by 9 bases. This CDR3 is 15 amino acids long. The CDR3 region has the DNA TGTGCCAGCTCACCCGGGACTAGCGGGATAAGTGAGCAGTTCTTC. This codes for CASSPGTSGISEQFF.